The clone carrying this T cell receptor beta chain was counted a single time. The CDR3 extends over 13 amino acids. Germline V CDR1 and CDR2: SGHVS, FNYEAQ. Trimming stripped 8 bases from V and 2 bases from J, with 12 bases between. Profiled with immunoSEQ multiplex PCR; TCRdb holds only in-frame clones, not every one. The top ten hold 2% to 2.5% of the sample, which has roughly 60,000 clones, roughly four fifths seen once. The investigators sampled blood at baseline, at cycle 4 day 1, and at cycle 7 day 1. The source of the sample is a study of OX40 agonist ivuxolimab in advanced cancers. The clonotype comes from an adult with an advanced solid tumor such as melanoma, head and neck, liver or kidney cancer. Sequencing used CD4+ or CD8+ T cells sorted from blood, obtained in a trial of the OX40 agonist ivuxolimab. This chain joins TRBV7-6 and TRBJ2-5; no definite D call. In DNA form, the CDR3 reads TGTGCCAGCTCCCCAGGAGCGCAAGAGACCCAGTACTTC. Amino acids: CASSPGAQETQYF.